Given below is one TCR beta chain in context. As yet, its antigen is unknown. This specimen comes from a study of CXCR3-negative and CXCR3-positive naive CD8 T cells. Study-level results: Similar TRBV-TRBJ usage characterized naive CXCR3-negative and CXCR3-positive cells; memory cells differed. Partly lower CXCR3 expression followed cryopreservation, and most assays relied on fresh PBMCs.

This CDR3 is built from 12 residues. TRB cDNA was prepared as libraries by UMI-labeled 5' RACE. TCRdb reprocessed the 5' RACE reads and reports one entry per CDR3 protein, with no DNA. The sample's table shows tens of thousands of distinct CDR3 sequences. The authors gated naive CD8+ T cells as CD45RO-CCR7+CD27+CD95-. The chain carries TRBV12-3 or TRBV12-4 and TRBJ1-3. The clonotype comes from a human donor in good health. Some clones in this sample may be carry-over from other donors' samples. The material sequenced was naive CXCR3- CD8+ T cells from blood. Described subset: CD45RO-CCR7+CD27+CD95- naive CD8+ T cells lacking CXCR3 (TNR3-). The CDR3 reads CASSNSGNTIYF.